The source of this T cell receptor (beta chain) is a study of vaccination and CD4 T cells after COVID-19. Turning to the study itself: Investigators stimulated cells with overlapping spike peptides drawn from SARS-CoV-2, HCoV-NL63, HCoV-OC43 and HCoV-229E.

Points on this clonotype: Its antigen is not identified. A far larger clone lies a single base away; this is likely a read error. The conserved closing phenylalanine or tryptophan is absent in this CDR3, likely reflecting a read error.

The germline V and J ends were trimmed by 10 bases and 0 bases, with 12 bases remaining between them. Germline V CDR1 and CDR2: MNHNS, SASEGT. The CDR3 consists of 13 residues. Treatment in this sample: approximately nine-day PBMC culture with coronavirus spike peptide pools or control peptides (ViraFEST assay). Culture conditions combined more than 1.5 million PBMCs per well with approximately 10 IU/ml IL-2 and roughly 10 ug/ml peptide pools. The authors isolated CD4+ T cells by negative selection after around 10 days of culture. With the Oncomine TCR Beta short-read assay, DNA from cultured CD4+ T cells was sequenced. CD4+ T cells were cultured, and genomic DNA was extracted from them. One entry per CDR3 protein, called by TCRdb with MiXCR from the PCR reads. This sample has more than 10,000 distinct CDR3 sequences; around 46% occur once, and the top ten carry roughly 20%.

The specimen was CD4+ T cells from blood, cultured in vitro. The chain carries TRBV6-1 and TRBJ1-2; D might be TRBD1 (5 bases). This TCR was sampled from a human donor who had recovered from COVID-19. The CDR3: CAIGGDSNYGYTL. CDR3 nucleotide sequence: TGTGCCATCGGGGGAGACTCTAACTATGGCTACACCTTA.